This T cell receptor beta chain comes out of a study of blood T cell repertoires in COVID-19. Looking at the study overall: The study drew acute and convalescent COVID-19 samples from the United States, Italy and Spain. T cells, B-cell-depleted T cells, or PBMCs provided the cDNA or gDNA that served as material.

Per the original methods: How many nucleated cells were present was estimated from reference gene primer amplification. Sequencing used immunoSEQ multiplex PCR; TCRdb keeps in-frame clones, though not all of them. The D gene and trimming were derived from the DNA, and the V and J assignments and clone size from that table. In the table there are 150,000 or so clones, approximately 80% of which are singletons. The clonotype comes from a woman in her forties or fifties in a cohort sampled during active or convalescent COVID-19. Input material: peripheral blood.

CDR3 residues: CASSLGIGAGGEQYF. As DNA, the CDR3 is TGTGCCAGCAGCTTGGGAATTGGGGCTGGGGGGGAGCAGTACTTC. This chain joins TRBV5-6 and TRBJ2-7; possibly TRBD2 for D (6 bases). Between the trimmed V and J ends, which lost 0 bases and 7 bases, there was a span of 17 bases. The CDR3 consists of 15 residues. Germline loops: CDR1 SGHDT, CDR2 YYEEEE.